The sequence of this T cell receptor (beta chain) was determined in a study of blood T cell repertoires in COVID-19. In the study overall: Donors in the United States, Italy and Spain gave samples during acute or convalescent COVID-19. Sources were T cells, B-cell-depleted T cells, or PBMCs; the material itself was cDNA or gDNA.

Methods used by the authors: Estimates of nucleated cell counts were drawn from the amplification of reference gene primers. Only in-frame clones appear in the TCRdb table, and some are missing; sequencing was by immunoSEQ multiplex PCR. Clone size and V and J calls were adopted from that table, with D and trimming inferred from the DNA. The sample contains 60,000 to 75,000 clones, roughly 80% of which appear only once. The sequence was collected from a woman at least 80 years old with acute or convalescent COVID-19. Specimen: peripheral blood.

CDR3 sequence: CASSLQGFSGNTIYF. DNA of the CDR3: TGCGCCAGCAGCCTTCAGGGTTTCTCTGGAAACACCATATATTTT. The V gene is TRBV5-1, the J gene TRBJ1-3, with D possibly being TRBD1 (5 bases). The CDR3 length is 15 residues. Per germline, CDR1 SGHRS and CDR2 YFSETQ. V was clipped by 4 bases and J by 0 bases, with 11 bases between them.